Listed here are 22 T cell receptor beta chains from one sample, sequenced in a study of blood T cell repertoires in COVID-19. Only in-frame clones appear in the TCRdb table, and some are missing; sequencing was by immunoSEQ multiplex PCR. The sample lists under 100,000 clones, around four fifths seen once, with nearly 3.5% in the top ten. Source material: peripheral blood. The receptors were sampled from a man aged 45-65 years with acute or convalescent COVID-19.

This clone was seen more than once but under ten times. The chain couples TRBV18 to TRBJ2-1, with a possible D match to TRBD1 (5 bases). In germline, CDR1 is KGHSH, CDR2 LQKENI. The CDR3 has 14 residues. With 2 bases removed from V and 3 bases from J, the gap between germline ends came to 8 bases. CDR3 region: CASSPGANYNEQFF. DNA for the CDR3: TGTGCCAGCTCACCAGGGGCGAACTACAATGAGCAGTTCTTC.

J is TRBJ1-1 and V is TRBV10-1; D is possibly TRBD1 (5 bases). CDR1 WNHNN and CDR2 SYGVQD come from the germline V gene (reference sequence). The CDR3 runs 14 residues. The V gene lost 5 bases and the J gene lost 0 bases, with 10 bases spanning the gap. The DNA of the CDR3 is TGCGCCAGCAGTCGGACACTATTGAACACTGAAGCTTTCTTT. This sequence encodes CASSRTLLNTEAFF.

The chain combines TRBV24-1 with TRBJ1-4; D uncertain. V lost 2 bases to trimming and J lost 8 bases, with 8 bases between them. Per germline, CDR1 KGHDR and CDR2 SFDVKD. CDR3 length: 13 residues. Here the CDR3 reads CATSDSRGEKLFF. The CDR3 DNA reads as TGTGCCACCAGTGATTCCCGGGGAGAAAAACTGTTTTTT.

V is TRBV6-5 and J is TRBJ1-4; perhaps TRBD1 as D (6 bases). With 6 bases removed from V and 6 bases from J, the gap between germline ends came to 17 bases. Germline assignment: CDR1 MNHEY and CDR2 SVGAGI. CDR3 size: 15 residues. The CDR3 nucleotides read TGTGCCAGCAGACCCTCCGGGACAAGGGATGAAAAACTGTTTTTT. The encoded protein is CASRPSGTRDEKLFF.

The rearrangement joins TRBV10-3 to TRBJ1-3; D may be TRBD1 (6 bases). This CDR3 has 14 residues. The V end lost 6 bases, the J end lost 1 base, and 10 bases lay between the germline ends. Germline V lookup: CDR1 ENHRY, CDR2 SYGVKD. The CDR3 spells CAISEDSSGNTIYF. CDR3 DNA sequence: TGTGCCATCAGCGAGGACAGTTCTGGAAACACCATATATTTT.

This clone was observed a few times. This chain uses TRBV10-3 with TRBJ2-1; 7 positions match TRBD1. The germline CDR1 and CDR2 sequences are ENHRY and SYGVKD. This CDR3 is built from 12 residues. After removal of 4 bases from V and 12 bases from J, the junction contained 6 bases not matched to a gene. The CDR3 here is CAISGDSRGQFF. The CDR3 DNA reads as TGTGCCATCAGTGGGGACAGCCGTGGGCAGTTCTTC.

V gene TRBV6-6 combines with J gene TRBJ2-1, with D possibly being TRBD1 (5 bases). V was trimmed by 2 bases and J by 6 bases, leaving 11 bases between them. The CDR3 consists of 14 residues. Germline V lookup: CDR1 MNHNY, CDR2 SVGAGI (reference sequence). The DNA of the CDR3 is TGTGCCAGCAGTTACAGGGGAACCTTCAATGAGCAGTTCTTC. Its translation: CASSYRGTFNEQFF.

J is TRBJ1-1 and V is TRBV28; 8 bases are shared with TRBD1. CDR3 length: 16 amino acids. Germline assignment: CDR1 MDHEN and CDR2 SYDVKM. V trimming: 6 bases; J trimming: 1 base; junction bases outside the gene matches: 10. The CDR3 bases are TGTGCCAGCAGAGAGAACAGGGGACAGGAGAACACTGAAGCTTTCTTT. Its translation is CASRENRGQENTEAFF.

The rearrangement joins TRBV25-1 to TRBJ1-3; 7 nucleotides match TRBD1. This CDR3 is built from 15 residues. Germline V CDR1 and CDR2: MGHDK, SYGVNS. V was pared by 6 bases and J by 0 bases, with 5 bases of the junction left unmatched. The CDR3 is CASSEGQNSGNTIYF. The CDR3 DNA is TGTGCCAGCAGCGAGGGACAGAACTCTGGAAACACCATATATTTT.

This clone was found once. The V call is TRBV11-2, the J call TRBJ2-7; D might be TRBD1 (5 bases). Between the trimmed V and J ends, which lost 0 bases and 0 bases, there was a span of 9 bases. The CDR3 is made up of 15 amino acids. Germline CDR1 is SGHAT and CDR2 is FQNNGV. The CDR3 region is CASSLEYRTSYEQYF. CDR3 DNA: TGTGCCAGCAGCTTAGAGTACAGGACCTCCTACGAGCAGTACTTC.

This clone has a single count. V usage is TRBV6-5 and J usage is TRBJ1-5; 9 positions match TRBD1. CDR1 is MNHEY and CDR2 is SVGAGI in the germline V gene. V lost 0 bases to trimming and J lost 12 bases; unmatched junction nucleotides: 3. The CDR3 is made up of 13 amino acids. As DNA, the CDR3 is TGTGCCAGCAGTTACTCGGACAGGGGAGACCAGCATTTT. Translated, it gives CASSYSDRGDQHF.

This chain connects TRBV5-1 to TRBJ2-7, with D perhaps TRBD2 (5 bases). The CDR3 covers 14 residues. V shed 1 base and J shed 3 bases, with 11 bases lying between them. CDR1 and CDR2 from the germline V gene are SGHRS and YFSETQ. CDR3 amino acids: CASSLSGVGYEQYF. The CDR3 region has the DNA TGCGCCAGCAGCTTGTCCGGGGTTGGCTACGAGCAGTACTTC.

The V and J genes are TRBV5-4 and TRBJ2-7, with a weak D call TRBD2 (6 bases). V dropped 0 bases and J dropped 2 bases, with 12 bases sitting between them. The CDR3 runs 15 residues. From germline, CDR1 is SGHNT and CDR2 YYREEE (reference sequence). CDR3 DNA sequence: TGTGCCAGCAGCTTGGCCGGGGGATCCGCCTACGAGCAGTACTTC. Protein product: CASSLAGGSAYEQYF.

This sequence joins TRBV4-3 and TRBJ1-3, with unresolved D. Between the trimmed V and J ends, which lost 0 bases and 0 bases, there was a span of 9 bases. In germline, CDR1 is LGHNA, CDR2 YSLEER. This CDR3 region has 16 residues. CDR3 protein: CASSQDSGYSGNTIYF. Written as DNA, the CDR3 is TGCGCCAGCAGCCAAGACTCGGGTTACTCTGGAAACACCATATATTTT.

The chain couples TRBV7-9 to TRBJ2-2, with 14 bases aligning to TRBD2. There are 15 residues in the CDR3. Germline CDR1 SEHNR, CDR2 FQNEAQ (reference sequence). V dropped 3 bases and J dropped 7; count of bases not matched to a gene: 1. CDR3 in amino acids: CASSFGLAGGGELFF. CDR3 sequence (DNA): TGTGCCAGCAGCTTCGGACTAGCGGGAGGCGGGGAGCTGTTTTTT.

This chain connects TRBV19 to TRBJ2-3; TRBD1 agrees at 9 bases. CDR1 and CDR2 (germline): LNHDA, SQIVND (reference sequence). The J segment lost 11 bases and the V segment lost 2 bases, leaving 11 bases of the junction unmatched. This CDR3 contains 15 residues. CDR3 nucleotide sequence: TGTGCCAGTAGTATAATAGGTGGCCTGACAGGGGGGCAGTATTTT. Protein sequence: CASSIIGGLTGGQYF.

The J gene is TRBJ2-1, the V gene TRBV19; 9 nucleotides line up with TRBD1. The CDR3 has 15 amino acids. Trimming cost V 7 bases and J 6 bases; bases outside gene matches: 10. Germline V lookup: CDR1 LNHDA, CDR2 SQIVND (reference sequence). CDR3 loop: CASITPGQGGNEQFF. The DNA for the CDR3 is TGTGCCAGTATAACACCGGGACAGGGAGGCAATGAGCAGTTCTTC. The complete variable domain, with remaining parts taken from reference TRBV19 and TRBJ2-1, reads DGGITQSPKYLFRKEGQNVTLSCEQNLNHDAMYWYRQDPGQGLRLIYYSQIVNDFQKGDIAEGYSVSREKKESFPLTVTSAQKNPTAFYLCASITPGQGGNEQFFGPGTRLTVL.

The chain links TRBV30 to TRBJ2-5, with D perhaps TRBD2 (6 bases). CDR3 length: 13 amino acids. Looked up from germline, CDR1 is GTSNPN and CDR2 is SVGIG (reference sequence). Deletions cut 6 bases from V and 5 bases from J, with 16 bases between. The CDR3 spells CACTLGGGETQYF. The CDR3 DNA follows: TGTGCCTGTACCCTCGGGGGTGGGGAGACCCAGTACTTC.

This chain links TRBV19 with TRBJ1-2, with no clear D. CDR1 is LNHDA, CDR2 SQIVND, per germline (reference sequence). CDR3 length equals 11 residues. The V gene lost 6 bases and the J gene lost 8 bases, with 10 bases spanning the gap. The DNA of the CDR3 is TGTGCCAGTAGCATCAACTTGGGCTACACCTTC. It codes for CASSINLGYTF.

The CDR3 sequence is CSASPGTSYEQYF. CDR3 nucleotides: TGCAGTGCTAGTCCCGGGACATCTTACGAGCAGTACTTC. V usage is TRBV20-1 and J usage is TRBJ2-7, with D tentatively TRBD1 (6 bases). Germline V gene data show CDR1 as DFQATT and CDR2 as SNEGSKA (reference sequence). V was cut by 3 bases and J by 4 bases, with 13 bases left in between. The CDR3 has 13 amino acids.

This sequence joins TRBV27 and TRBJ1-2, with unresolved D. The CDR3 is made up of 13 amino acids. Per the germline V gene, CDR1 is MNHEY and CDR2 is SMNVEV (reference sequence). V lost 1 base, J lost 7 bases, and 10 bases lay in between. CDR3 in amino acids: CASSLLLSSGYTF. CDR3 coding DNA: TGTGCCAGCAGTTTATTATTGTCTAGTGGCTACACCTTC.

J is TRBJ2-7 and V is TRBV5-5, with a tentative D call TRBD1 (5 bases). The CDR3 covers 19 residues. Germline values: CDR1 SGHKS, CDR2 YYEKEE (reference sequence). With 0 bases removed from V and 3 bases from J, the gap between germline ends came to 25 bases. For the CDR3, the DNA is TGTGCCAGCAGCTTGGGGGCCAGGGTGGAAGCAGGGCTTAACTACGAGCAGTACTTC. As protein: CASSLGARVEAGLNYEQYF.